This paragraph covers one TCR beta chain sequence. The data are from a study of T-cell memory formation after mild COVID-19. One entry per CDR3 protein results from TCRdb running MiXCR on the 5' RACE reads. The data contain 110,000 to 150,000 distinct CDR3 sequences, about 23% of them seen just once; the ten biggest clones take up approximately 25%. Sequencing used PBMCs or a T cell subset sorted from them (not recorded which). This TCR came from an adult woman who had mild COVID-19 (a few samples of this study predate the infection). Cell type and time point are not known.

The CDR3 loop reads CASSQDSSNNQPQHF. The CDR3 region has the DNA TGTGCCAGCAGCCAAGATTCGAGCAACAATCAGCCCCAGCATTTT. This chain connects TRBV4-2 to TRBJ1-5; D unclear. Germline CDR1 is LGHNA and CDR2 is YNFKEQ. Trimming cost V 0 bases and J 3 bases, with 9 bases left between them. The CDR3 has 15 residues.